Below are 5 T cell receptor beta chains sequenced from a single sample in a study of blood T cell repertoires in COVID-19. The table came from immunoSEQ multiplex PCR; TCRdb's copy has only in-frame clones and leaves some out. The sample holds roughly 140,000 clones, 80% to 90% seen once. Sequenced sample: peripheral blood. The receptor source for this set is a woman aged 60-70 years with COVID-19, enrolled during active disease.

This chain uses TRBV3-1 (or the pseudogene TRBV3-2) with TRBJ1-2; 9 nucleotides agree with TRBD1. This CDR3 is 13 amino acids long. Germline CDR1 and CDR2: LGHDT and YNNKEL (reference sequence). V shed 3 bases and J 8 bases; nucleotides not matched to a gene: 4. Here the CDR3 reads CASSHGDRVGYTF. CDR3 nucleotides: TGTGCCAGCAGCCATGGGGACAGGGTCGGCTACACCTTC.

The chain recombines TRBV3-1 (or the pseudogene TRBV3-2) with TRBJ2-1, with TRBD2 matching over 11 bases. From germline, CDR1 is LGHDT and CDR2 YNNKEL (reference sequence). The CDR3 length is 16 residues. Germline trimming cut 2 bases from V and 9 bases from J; bases unmatched to any gene: 9. The CDR3 nucleotides are TGTGCCAGCAGCCAACGTGTAGCGGGGGGGCATGGTGAGCAGTTCTTC. This codes for CASSQRVAGGHGEQFF.

The V and J genes are TRBV5-1 and TRBJ2-2; TRBD1 aligns across 7 bases. CDR1 and CDR2 (germline): SGHRS, YFSETQ. CDR3 length: 15 residues. J lost 5 bases, V lost 3 bases, and 7 bases had no gene match. The DNA of the CDR3 is TGCGCCAGCAGCTATTCCGGGACAGTGACCGGGGAGCTGTTTTTT. Its protein is CASSYSGTVTGELFF.

J is TRBJ2-1 and V is TRBV21-1; TRBD2 is the table's D call, not checked against the DNA. TRBV21-1 is marked as a pseudogene. This CDR3 is built from 18 residues. CDR3 in DNA: TGTGCCAGCAGCAAATGCAAAGCGGGACCCCGTTTGGACAATGAGCAGTTCTTC. Residues: CASSKCKAGPRLDNEQFF.

The chain is built from TRBV5-1 and TRBJ2-2; weak D call: TRBD1 (5 bases). This CDR3 contains 16 residues. Trimming took off 2 bases at V and 1 base at J, with 12 bases between the two ends. Germline-derived CDR1 and CDR2 are SGHRS and YFSETQ. CDR3 sequence reads: CASSLFETVNTGELFF. The CDR3 DNA follows: TGCGCCAGCAGCTTATTCGAGACAGTGAACACCGGGGAGCTGTTTTTT.